This T cell receptor beta chain originates from a study of blood T cell repertoires in COVID-19. Only in-frame clones appear in the TCRdb table, and some are missing; sequencing was by immunoSEQ multiplex PCR. Seen here are approximately 500,000 clones, roughly 91% observed once, and the top ten hold 7.5% to 9%. The CDR3 spans 13 residues. From germline, CDR1 is SGHAT and CDR2 FQNNGV. The germline V and J ends were trimmed by 2 bases and 3 bases, with 8 bases remaining between them. The rearrangement joins TRBV11-2 to TRBJ2-7, with a possible D match to TRBD1 (5 bases). The sequence was collected from a woman aged 50 to 60 with COVID-19, enrolled during active disease. Sequencing input: peripheral blood. This CDR3 reads CASSLQGRYEQYF. CDR3 nucleotide sequence: TGTGCCAGCAGCTTACAGGGTCGCTACGAGCAGTACTTC.